The rows below give T cell receptor beta chains drawn from one sample of a study of cytomegalovirus exposure and HLA in healthy donors. Produced via immunoSEQ multiplex PCR; TCRdb's table is partial and in-frame only. This table holds 90,000 to 130,000 clones, roughly 74% found once. Sequencing was carried out using PBMCs. The receptors derive from a young woman in good health and CMV-seronegative. CDR3s leave out the opening cysteine and the closing phenylalanine or tryptophan. The order of the fields is V gene, J gene, CDR3 protein.

TRBV5-1	TRBJ2-6	ASSLGTGINSGANVLT
TRBV6-6	TRBJ2-2	ASSKQAAGELF
TRBV5-1	TRBJ1-1	ASRRGNTEAF
TRBV9	TRBJ2-5	ASSPSSGGGTQY
TRBV9	TRBJ1-4	ASSVDGRIGTNEKLF
TRBV2	TRBJ2-2	ASSEAAKTVMGTGELF
TRBV7-3	TRBJ1-5	ASSLTGTGAQPQH
TRBV19	TRBJ2-1	ASSIVKRDEQF
TRBV7-9	TRBJ1-1	ASSLDRGSPEAF
TRBV11-2	TRBJ1-2	ASSPGTGTISGYT
TRBV9	TRBJ2-3	ASMPRLAGDTDTQY
TRBV6-5	TRBJ2-1	ASSYTLGLAEQF
TRBV18	TRBJ1-5	ASSPGQALNQPQH
TRBV27	TRBJ2-1	ASSWTGVYNEQF
TRBV4-2	TRBJ2-2	ASSQEPGLAAKELF
TRBV10-2	TRBJ1-5	ASRPGTGEKDQPQH
TRBV6-6	TRBJ1-2	ASTYRESYT
TRBV25-1	TRBJ1-1	ASSPYRGNNTEAF
TRBV27	TRBJ2-3	ASSPSTDTQY
TRBV11-2	TRBJ1-2	ASSLIQGNLDGYT
TRBV6-4	TRBJ1-1	ASSEQLNTEAF
TRBV5-1	TRBJ1-6	ASSGGTGAKSPLH
TRBV6-5	TRBJ1-2	ASRKTGTANYGYT
TRBV6-5	TRBJ1-2	ASRRQGGGYT
TRBV2	TRBJ1-2	ASSWGGQAANYGYT
TRBV2	TRBJ1-1	ASTPGGLAF
TRBV5-1	TRBJ1-1	ASSLEGGGEAF
TRBV7-9	TRBJ1-1	ASSLGMGAGTEAF
TRBV11-3	TRBJ1-6	ASSLTRGQGSPLH
TRBV11-2	TRBJ2-7	ASSFSGSEQY
TRBV5-1	TRBJ1-1	ASSGTGDTEAF